The source of this T cell receptor beta chain is a study of blood T cell repertoires in COVID-19. Between the trimmed V and J ends, which lost 3 bases and 1 base, there was a span of 16 bases. Per the germline V gene, CDR1 is SGHNT and CDR2 is YYREEE (reference sequence). CDR3 size: 16 residues. The protocol was immunoSEQ multiplex PCR, while the TCRdb copy is restricted to in-frame clones and leaves out a portion. The table has around 470,000 clones, 75% to 90% seen once; the top ten hold about 1%. This clonotype was obtained from a man in his late teens or twenties with COVID-19, enrolled during active disease. This chain links TRBV5-4 with TRBJ1-1; TRBD1 is a possible D gene (6 bases). The sequencing input was peripheral blood. The CDR3 spells CASSSDGGGANTEAFF. DNA of the CDR3: TGTGCCAGCAGCTCCGATGGGGGGGGCGCGAACACTGAAGCTTTCTTT.